This T cell receptor (beta chain) comes out of a study of blood T cell repertoires in COVID-19. Sequencing used immunoSEQ multiplex PCR; TCRdb keeps in-frame clones, though not all of them. Of almost 100,000 clones in the sample, approximately 86% are singletons; the top ten hold about a tenth. CDR1 SGHTA and CDR2 FQGNSA come from the germline V gene. The CDR3 runs 15 residues. Trimming took 3 bases from V and 5 from J; bases not matched to a gene: 6. The sequenced sample was peripheral blood. This receptor was obtained from a middle-aged man with acute or convalescent COVID-19. J is TRBJ2-7 and V is TRBV7-2, with TRBD1 identical over 11 bases. The CDR3 bases are TGTGCCAGCAGCTTCTCGGGACAGGGGGGCCACGAGCAGTACTTC. This gives the protein CASSFSGQGGHEQYF.